This entry describes one T cell receptor (beta chain). Its specificity is unknown. These data are taken from a study of PD-1 blockade in classical Hodgkin lymphoma. Profiling relied on immunoSEQ multiplex PCR, and the TCRdb table lists in-frame clones only, not all of them. In the table there are under 50,000 clones, 66% of which are singletons. The CDR3 totals 15 residues. In germline, CDR1 is SGHTA, CDR2 FQGNSA. With 4 bases clipped from V and 5 bases from J, the junction kept 9 bases outside the gene matches. Study conclusions and caveats: Nivolumab initiated under 1 year post-ASCT led to patient exclusion. Baseline TCR diversity was reportedly lower in newly diagnosed patients than healthy donors. Prior to therapy, complete responders displayed diversity much like that of newly diagnosed patients.

Time point defined: cycle 4 day 1 (C4D1), after less than 7 weeks of nivolumab. Every patient experienced relapse after autologous stem cell transplantation, and brentuximab vedotin exposure varied. This specimen consisted of peripheral blood mononuclear cells (PBMCs), obtained before the fourth cycle of nivolumab. This TCR was recovered from a human donor with classical Hodgkin lymphoma. The chain uses TRBV7-2 and TRBJ1-1, with TRBD1 matching over 8 bases. DNA of the CDR3: TGTGCCAGCAGCTCCAAGGCAGGGGGCCCAACTGAAGCTTTCTTT. Translation gives CASSSKAGGPTEAFF.